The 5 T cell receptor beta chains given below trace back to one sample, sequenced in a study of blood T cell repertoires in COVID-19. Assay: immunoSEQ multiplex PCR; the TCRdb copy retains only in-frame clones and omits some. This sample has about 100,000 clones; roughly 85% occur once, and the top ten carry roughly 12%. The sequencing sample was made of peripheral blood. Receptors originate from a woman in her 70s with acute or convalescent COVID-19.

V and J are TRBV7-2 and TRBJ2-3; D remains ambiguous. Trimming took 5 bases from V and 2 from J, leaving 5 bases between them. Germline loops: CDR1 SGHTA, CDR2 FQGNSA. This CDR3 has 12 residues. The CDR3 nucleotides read TGTGCCAGCAGCCCCTACACAGATACGCAGTATTTT. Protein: CASSPYTDTQYF. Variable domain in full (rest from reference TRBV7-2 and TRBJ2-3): GAGVSQSPSNKVTEKGKDVELRCDPISGHTALYWYRQSLGQGLEFLIYFQGNSAPDKSGLPSDRFSAERTGGSVSTLTIQRTQQEDSAVYLCASSPYTDTQYFGPGTRLTVL.

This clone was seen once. CDR3 coding DNA: TGTGCCAGCAGCGCTCTGGGGGGGATTAACAATGAGCAGTTCTTC. Its translation: CASSALGGINNEQFF. The chain links TRBV9 to TRBJ2-1; TRBD2 matches at 7 bases. Germline V gene data show CDR1 as SGDLS and CDR2 as YYNGEE. This CDR3 has 15 amino acids. V shed 3 bases and J 5 bases; nucleotides not matched to a gene: 8.

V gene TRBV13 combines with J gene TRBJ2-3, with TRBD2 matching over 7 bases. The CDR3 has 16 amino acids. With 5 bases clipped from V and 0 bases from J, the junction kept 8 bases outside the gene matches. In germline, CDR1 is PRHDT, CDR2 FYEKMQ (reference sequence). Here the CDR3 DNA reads TGTGCCAGCAGCCCTTTAGCGGGTTCTAGCACAGATACGCAGTATTTT. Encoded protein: CASSPLAGSSTDTQYF.

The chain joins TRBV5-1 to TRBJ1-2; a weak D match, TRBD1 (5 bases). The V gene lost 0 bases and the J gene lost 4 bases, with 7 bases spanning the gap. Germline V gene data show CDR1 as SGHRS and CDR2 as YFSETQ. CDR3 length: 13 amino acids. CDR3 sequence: CASSLGQIYGYTF. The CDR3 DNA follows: TGCGCCAGCAGCTTGGGACAGATCTATGGCTACACCTTC.

In nucleotides, the CDR3 is TGTGCCAGTAGCGGACTAGCGGGGGGACAAGAGACCCAGTACTTC. It encodes CASSGLAGGQETQYF. V usage is TRBV19 and J usage is TRBJ2-5; TRBD2 aligns across 14 bases. V was pared by 6 bases and J by 2 bases, with 2 bases of the junction left unmatched. CDR1 is LNHDA and CDR2 is SQIVND in the germline V gene (reference sequence). The length of the CDR3 is 15 residues. The full variable domain, rest sourced from reference TRBV19 and TRBJ2-5, is DGGITQSPKYLFRKEGQNVTLSCEQNLNHDAMYWYRQDPGQGLRLIYYSQIVNDFQKGDIAEGYSVSREKKESFPLTVTSAQKNPTAFYLCASSGLAGGQETQYFGPGTRLLVL.